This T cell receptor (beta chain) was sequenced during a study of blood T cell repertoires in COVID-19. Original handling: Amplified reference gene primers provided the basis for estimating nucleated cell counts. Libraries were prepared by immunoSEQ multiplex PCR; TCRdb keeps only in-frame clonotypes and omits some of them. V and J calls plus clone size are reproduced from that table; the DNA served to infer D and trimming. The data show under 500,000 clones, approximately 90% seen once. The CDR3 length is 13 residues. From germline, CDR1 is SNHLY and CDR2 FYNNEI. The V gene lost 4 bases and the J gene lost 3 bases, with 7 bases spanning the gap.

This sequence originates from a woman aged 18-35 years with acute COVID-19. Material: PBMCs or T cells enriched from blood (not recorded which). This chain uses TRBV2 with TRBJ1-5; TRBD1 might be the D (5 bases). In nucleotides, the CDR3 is TGTGCCAGCAGTGGGGGCGTCAATCAGCCCCAGCATTTT. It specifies CASSGGVNQPQHF.